This TCR beta chain was observed in a study of cytomegalovirus exposure and HLA in healthy donors. As for this clone: Its matching antigen is unknown.

With 5 bases clipped from V and 9 bases from J, the junction kept 7 bases outside the gene matches. The CDR3 totals 14 residues. Germline values: CDR1 MDHEN, CDR2 SYDVKM. Overall study findings and caveats: Researchers reported that a few CMV-associated chains were confirmed in vitro as CMV antigen-specific. Association with HLA alleles at 0.05 false discovery rate was found for 16,951 TCR beta sequences in a later analysis.

In the PCR, 60 Vbeta and 13 Jbeta primers were used. This table comes from immunoSEQ multiplex PCR, and its TCRdb copy is limited to in-frame clones, with some not included. The sample lists about 190,000 clones; roughly 81% were seen once. The chain uses TRBV28 and TRBJ2-1; 10 bases map to TRBD2. The source material was PBMCs. The receptor was derived from a woman in her 30s in good health and CMV-seropositive. CDR3 residues: CASSTSGREREQFF. The CDR3 DNA sequence: TGTGCCAGCAGTACCAGCGGGAGGGAGCGTGAGCAGTTCTTC.